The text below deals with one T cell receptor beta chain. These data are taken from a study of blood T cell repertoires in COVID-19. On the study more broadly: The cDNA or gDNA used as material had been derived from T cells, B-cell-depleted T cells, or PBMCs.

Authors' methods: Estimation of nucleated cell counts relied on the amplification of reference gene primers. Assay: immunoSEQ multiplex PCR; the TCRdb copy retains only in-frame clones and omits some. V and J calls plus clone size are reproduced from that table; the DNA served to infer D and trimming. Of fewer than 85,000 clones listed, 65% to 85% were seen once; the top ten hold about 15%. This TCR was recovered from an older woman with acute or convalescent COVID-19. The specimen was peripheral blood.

The CDR3 reads CASSSLGTRNSNQPQHF. The CDR3 coding sequence is TGTGCCAGTAGTTCTCTAGGGACACGGAATAGCAATCAGCCCCAGCATTTT. The genes are TRBV19 and TRBJ1-5; D is possibly TRBD1 (6 bases). V gave up 5 bases and J gave up 0 bases, with 17 bases separating them. CDR3 length: 17 residues. CDR1 and CDR2 (germline): LNHDA, SQIVND (reference sequence).